This T cell receptor beta chain was retrieved from a study of beta chain features in type 1 diabetes. Investigators reverse transcribed all isolated RNA, so they sequenced expressed TCRB transcripts. The average output of naive, central memory and regulatory T cell samples was several million reads. Some clones are missing from TCRdb's copy, which holds only in-frame ones; the method was immunoSEQ multiplex PCR. The profile covers 970,000 or so clones, with roughly a sixth appearing a single time and 0.02% to 0.025% taken by the ten largest. This clone was seen more than once but under ten times. Its antigen remains unknown. Purity exceeded 98% in all sorted populations. The study, taken as a whole, reports: Sequencing from cDNA could over-represent high-TCR-expressing cells. Patients with Type 1 diabetes showed moderately but significantly shorter TCRB CDR3s in all four CD4+ subsets.

This clonotype was obtained from a woman younger than 30 in good health. Sequenced input: naive CD4+ T cells from blood.

CDR3 sequence (DNA): TGTGCCAGCTCACCACCCGGGACTAGCACCACAGATACGCAGTATTTT. It is translated as CASSPPGTSTTDTQYF. The chain uses TRBV18 and TRBJ2-3; TRBD2 matches 9 bases. The CDR3 totals 16 residues. Trimming at V came to 0 bases and at J to 2 bases, leaving 3 bases not matched to a gene. Per germline, CDR1 KGHSH and CDR2 LQKENI.